Sequencing of this T cell receptor (beta chain) was carried out in a study of post-analysis software for immune sequencing data. Study details: Both relapsing-remitting and secondary progressive multiple sclerosis featured among the disease courses, as did progressive-relapsing multiple sclerosis.

The CDR3 has 14 amino acids. Per germline, CDR1 ENHRY and CDR2 SYGVKD. Trimming shortened V by 8 bases and J by 4 bases, and 17 bases separated the two germline ends. The study's findings and limits: Relative to controls, patients had a handful of TRBV segments at higher frequency, with TRBV5-6, TRBV5-1 and TRBV20-1 among these. F measure showed strong co-clustering of same-batch samples.

cDNA libraries for TCR beta contained unique molecular identifiers. TCRdb ran MiXCR on the PCR reads and lists one entry per CDR3 protein. Among roughly 600,000 distinct CDR3 sequences, roughly 45% were seen once, and the ten largest hold over 1.5%. On this clonotype: The target antigen is unknown.

Source material: blood. The V call is TRBV10-3, the J call TRBJ2-5; maybe TRBD2 (5 bases). This sequence was found in a girl aged 5 to 17 with multiple sclerosis. This CDR3 reads CAIGIGRRGETQYF. CDR3 nucleotide sequence: TGTGCCATCGGCATTGGCCGACGGGGAGAGACCCAGTACTTC.